This TCR beta chain was observed in a study of blood T cells in healthy people across ages. The authors ran a second PCR of about 6 to 11 cycles using a sample-barcoded 5' primer and a J-beta primer mix. One entry per CDR3 protein, called by TCRdb with MiXCR from the 5' RACE reads. The table shows some 890,000 distinct CDR3 sequences, with 25% to 30% occurring only once. The CDR3 is 11 residues long. The V and J ends lost 7 bases and 16 bases, in that order; junction bases with no gene match: 10. The V gene's germline CDR1 is DFQATT and CDR2 SNEGSKA (reference sequence). Separately, the same data were catalogued under a study of T cells of mothers and their children.

The source material was blood. The chain is built from TRBV20-1 and TRBJ2-1; TRBD2 matches at 10 bases. The sequence came from a woman in her thirties or forties in good health. The CDR3 coding sequence is TGCAGTGTGGGGGCTAGCGGGGGAGGATTCTTC. It yields the protein CSVGASGGGFF.